This TCR beta chain was profiled in a study of blood T cell repertoires in COVID-19 (dated by TCRdb to between 2020 and 2021). At the level of the whole study: Samples from collaborators originated in the United States, Italy and Spain and spanned both the acute and convalescent phases of COVID-19. The prospective study material was composed of cDNA or gDNA derived from T cells, B-cell-depleted T cells, or PBMCs. The dataset comprised deeply sampled blood TCRbeta repertoires from subjects exposed to, actively infected with, or recovered from COVID-19. The repertoires were made available in a free public database intended to serve as a resource for research on the immune response to SARS-CoV-2. The samples were drawn from two sources: the first 160 participants of the ongoing ImmuneRACE study, and 1,254 subjects contributed by 6 global collaborators. Nearly every sample came with metadata listing a de-identified subject ID, COVID-19 status, age in years and sex. Where available, HLA class I and class II types were obtained from metadata supplied by the sample provider rather than from assay-based typing. Overall results and qualifications from the work: Clinical and demographic metadata were provided uncurated, with the amount varying by source and participant.

Regarding this clone: Its binding antigen is unknown. Base-call qualities are not available, and no considerably larger clone is one nucleotide away.

Whole blood was collected in K2EDTA tubes by collaborating institutions according to the institutions' own protocols. For TCRbeta analysis, collaborators shipped samples in one of three forms: frozen whole blood, isolated PBMCs, or DNA extracted from either of those sample types. V has 6 bases trimmed and J has 6 bases trimmed; junction bases matching no gene number 8. From the germline V gene, CDR1 is MNHEY and CDR2 is SVGAGI. The CDR3 goes from the cysteine to the phenylalanine over 13 residues. Only the CDR3 DNA stays, 39 bases, in frame from base 1. TCRbeta CDR3 regions were amplified from genomic DNA using the immunoSEQ Assay, a bias-controlled multiplex PCR. As for the authors' bioinformatics: The number of nucleated cells in each sample was estimated by amplification of reference gene primers within the assay. To quantify the absolute abundance of each unique TCRbeta CDR3 rearrangement, sequence reads were collapsed and filtered. Productive Simpson clonality was computed per sample as the square root of Simpson's diversity index over productive rearrangements. TCRdb mirrors the immuneACCESS table, restricted to in-frame sequences. Some clones are absent from its copies; in checked studies, under half trace to an unresolved V gene, and the reason for the others is unknown. That table supplies the V and J calls and clone size; D and trimming were determined from the DNA. This sample has roughly 6,800 clones in its table, and 80% to 90% of those were observed once. Over 7.5% of the sample goes to the ten largest clones.

The rearrangement joined TRBV6-5 to TRBJ2-7; the central 7 bases match TRBD1. The receptor's source is a human donor with active COVID-19. The donor label of this sample is uncertain. Sequencing was carried out using peripheral blood. The nucleotide sequence reads TGTGCCAGCAGCGACAGGGCCCTTAGCGAGCAGTACTTC. It codes for CASSDRALSEQYF.